This T cell receptor beta chain was profiled in a study of T-cell reconstitution after alpha-beta-depleted transplantation in children. TCRbeta library construction was performed incorporating unique molecular identifiers. TCRdb passed the PCR reads through MiXCR, listing each CDR3 protein once. Of about 74,000 distinct CDR3 sequences listed, 14% were seen once; the top ten hold 25% to 30%. A note on this clonotype: Its target is unknown.

Study-wide results and caveats: Some patients owed their high day-60 TCRbeta diversity to surviving recipient T cells and thymic progenitors. Reportedly, only several hundred clones from non-depleted graft cells drove alpha-beta T-cell counts at about two months.

The trim removed 5 bases at V and 4 bases at J, leaving 5 bases unmatched. Germline CDR1 and CDR2: SGHTA and FQGTGA. The CDR3 is made up of 14 amino acids. V gene TRBV7-3 combines with J gene TRBJ2-3; 8 positions agree with TRBD2. The receptor was derived from a male patient between 2 and 15 years old who had a stem cell transplant for acute lymphoblastic leukemia, so the T cells may come from the graft donor. Sequencing used PBMCs, mostly from graft donor cells, obtained 180 days after TCRalphabeta/CD19-depleted stem cell transplant. The CDR3 DNA is TGTGCCAGCAGCGATGCGGGGGGCCCAGATACGCAGTATTTT. Protein product: CASSDAGGPDTQYF.